This is a list of T cell receptor beta chains from one sample in a study of T cells after yellow fever vaccination. TCRdb called the 5' RACE reads again in MiXCR, with one record for every CDR3 protein. The sample shows under 600,000 distinct CDR3 sequences, 20% to 25% of them seen only once. Sample: PBMCs, taken about 20 days after the first yellow fever vaccination. The receptor source for this set is a man younger than 30 who received the YFV17D yellow fever vaccine. Both conserved end residues are part of each CDR3. Fields, in order: J gene, D gene, clone size, V gene, CDR3 protein, CDR3 DNA. D genes are given only for firm matches. Where a row states a size, it is once, few, many or the class of an expanded clone; other rows omit it.

TRBJ1-1 . few TRBV7-2 CASSLHMNTEAFF TGTGCCAGCAGCCTCCATATGAACACTGAAGCTTTCTTT
TRBJ1-1 TRBD1 few TRBV20-1 CSATGQGGMNTEAFF TGCAGTGCCACCGGGCAGGGGGGGATGAACACTGAAGCTTTCTTT
TRBJ1-5 . few TRBV5-6 CASSLYGGSEPQHF TGTGCCAGCAGCCTATACGGGGGCTCGGAGCCCCAGCATTTT
TRBJ2-3 . few TRBV29-1 CSVYKGGDTQYF TGCAGCGTTTATAAGGGGGGGGATACGCAGTATTTT
TRBJ1-1 . few TRBV5-1 CASSLSLVGVNTEAFF TGCGCCAGCAGCTTGAGTCTGGTCGGCGTGAACACTGAAGCTTTCTTT
TRBJ2-7 TRBD1 . TRBV25-1 CASSETQGPNSYEQYF TGTGCCAGCAGTGAAACACAGGGGCCGAATTCCTACGAGCAGTACTTC
TRBJ2-3 TRBD2 . TRBV11-1 CASSLDGLASFTDTQYF TGTGCCAGCAGCTTAGACGGACTAGCGAGTTTCACAGATACGCAGTATTTT
TRBJ2-5 TRBD2 . TRBV18 CASSPRLADQETQYF TGTGCCAGCTCACCACGACTAGCGGATCAAGAGACCCAGTACTTC
TRBJ2-2 TRBD2 many TRBV28 CASSPSGVHTGELFF TGTGCCAGCAGCCCTAGCGGGGTACACACCGGGGAGCTGTTTTTT
TRBJ2-5 TRBD1 few TRBV24-1 CATSDSGQGKETQYF TGTGCCACCAGTGACTCGGGACAGGGGAAAGAGACCCAGTACTTC
TRBJ2-3 . . TRBV7-9 CASSRYGGGDTQYF TGTGCCAGCAGTCGATATGGGGGTGGAGATACGCAGTATTTT
TRBJ2-1 . few TRBV20-1 CSARVRGRNEQFF TGCAGTGCTAGAGTGCGGGGGCGCAATGAGCAGTTCTTC
TRBJ1-6 TRBD1 few TRBV5-4 CASSLQGFDNSPLHF TGTGCCAGCAGCTTACAGGGGTTCGATAATTCACCCCTCCACTTT
TRBJ1-1 TRBD1 few TRBV7-9 CASSRRGGTGSTEAFF TGTGCCAGCAGTCGTCGAGGCGGGACAGGGAGCACTGAAGCTTTCTTT
TRBJ2-3 TRBD2 . TRBV7-2 CASSLSGVLGTDTQYF TGTGCCAGCAGCTTAAGCGGGGTTCTCGGCACAGATACGCAGTATTTT
TRBJ2-5 . . TRBV10-2 CASSNGGSREETQYF TGCGCCAGCAGTAATGGGGGTTCAAGGGAGGAGACCCAGTACTTC
TRBJ2-5 . . TRBV5-1 CASSPSPGQETQYF TGCGCCAGCAGCCCCTCCCCCGGCCAAGAGACCCAGTACTTC
TRBJ2-2 TRBD2 few TRBV20-1 CCARVGGLGNTGELFF TGCTGTGCTAGAGTGGGGGGACTAGGGAACACCGGGGAGCTGTTTTTT
TRBJ2-1 TRBD2 many TRBV3-1 CASSQDLWTSGQQFF TGTGCCAGCAGCCAAGATCTGTGGACTAGCGGACAGCAGTTCTTC
TRBJ1-5 . . TRBV6-1 CASSEQRNQPQHF TGTGCCAGCAGTGAGCAGAGAAATCAGCCCCAGCATTTT
TRBJ1-2 . . TRBV12-3/TRBV12-4 CASSTLRGSGYTF TGTGCCAGCAGTACCCTCAGGGGCAGTGGCTACACCTTC
TRBJ1-1 TRBD1 . TRBV7-6 CASSLGTGVEAFF TGTGCCAGCAGCTTAGGGACAGGGGTTGAAGCTTTCTTT
TRBJ2-2 TRBD1 . TRBV23-1 CASSLSIRQGANTGELFF TGCGCCAGCAGCCTCTCGATTCGACAGGGAGCGAACACCGGGGAGCTGTTTTTT
TRBJ1-1 . . TRBV5-1 CASSLVRGSEAFF TGCGCCAGCAGCCTGGTAAGGGGTTCTGAAGCTTTCTTT
TRBJ2-1 . . TRBV15 CATTRNEQFF TGTGCCACCACCCGCAATGAGCAGTTCTTC
TRBJ1-5 . . TRBV6-5 CASSYSVSNQPQHF TGTGCCAGCAGTTACTCGGTTAGCAATCAGCCCCAGCATTTT
TRBJ2-3 . . TRBV12-3/TRBV12-4 CASSWEGGADTQYF TGTGCCAGCAGTTGGGAGGGGGGGGCAGATACGCAGTATTTT
TRBJ2-5 . . TRBV7-2 CASSSVRAIQYQETQYF TGTGCCAGCAGCTCAGTCCGTGCAATCCAGTACCAAGAGACCCAGTACTTC
TRBJ1-1 . . TRBV4-2 CASSQASQGRNTEAFF TGTGCCAGCAGCCAAGCTAGTCAGGGAAGGAACACTGAAGCTTTCTTT
TRBJ2-7 . many TRBV20-1 CSARGPGPYEQYF TGCAGTGCTAGAGGTCCGGGGCCGTACGAGCAGTACTTC
TRBJ2-3 TRBD2 many TRBV7-3 CASSSSSGGPNTQYF TGTGCCAGCAGCTCGTCCTCGGGGGGGCCGAATACGCAGTATTTT
TRBJ2-1 . . TRBV4-2 CASSQVGRANEQFF TGTGCCAGCAGCCAAGTAGGCAGGGCAAATGAGCAGTTCTTC
TRBJ2-3 TRBD2 . TRBV7-8 CASSRGGLAGGPF TGTGCCAGCAGCAGGGGGGGATTAGCGGGGGGGCCCTTT
TRBJ2-5 . few TRBV7-9 CASSLNPEETQYF TGTGCCAGCAGCTTAAATCCCGAGGAGACCCAGTACTTC
TRBJ1-1 TRBD1 few TRBV7-6 CASLDRDNEAFF TGTGCCAGCCTGGACAGGGATAATGAAGCTTTCTTT
TRBJ2-5 . . TRBV7-2 CASSLRSKETQYF TGTGCCAGCAGCTTACGTTCGAAGGAGACCCAGTACTTC